Below, 24 T cell receptor beta chains from the same sample are listed, as sequenced in a study of patients and donors after allogeneic stem cell transplantation. TCRdb reprocessed the RT-PCR reads with MiXCR, giving one entry per CDR3 protein. Here the sample spans 30,000 or so distinct CDR3 sequences, approximately 6.3% being singletons. The sequenced sample consisted of blood, either unsorted or a sorted T cell fraction (not recorded which). The receptors stem from a human donor who was either an allogeneic HSCT recipient or a stem cell or donor lymphocyte infusion donor (not recorded which). It is not recorded whose cells these are; they may come from a transplant donor.

The gene calls are TRBV4-2 and TRBJ2-7; TRBD2 might be the D (6 bases). Trimming took 3 bases from V and 5 from J, leaving 20 bases between them. Germline loops: CDR1 LGHNA, CDR2 YNFKEQ. CDR3 size: 16 residues. Written as DNA, the CDR3 is TGTGCCAGCAGCCAGGGTAGCGGAGCCCCCCACCACGAGCAGTACTTC. Translated: CASSQGSGAPHHEQYF.

The chain combines TRBV21-1 with TRBJ2-7; TRBD1 is taken as the D call from the table, unchecked against the DNA. TRBV21-1 is classified as a pseudogene. The CDR3 length is 15 residues. The CDR3 loop is CASSKAGDRSGEQYF. CDR3 coding DNA: TGTGCCAGCAGCAAAGCGGGGGACAGGAGTGGGGAGCAGTACTTC.

This clonotype was observed many times. The chain is built from TRBV7-8 and TRBJ2-3; D is uncertain. The CDR3 extends over 12 amino acids. V lost 5 bases to trimming and J lost 2 bases, with 5 bases between them. Per germline, CDR1 SGHVS and CDR2 FQNEAQ. The CDR3 here is CASSRFTDTQYF. The CDR3 DNA follows: TGTGCCAGCAGCAGATTCACAGATACGCAGTATTTT.

The table lists this clonotype with a few counts. A read error may produce the germline difference seen at one junction end. The chain combines TRBV7-9 with TRBJ2-1; D call uncertain. The germline CDR1 and CDR2 sequences are SEHNR and FQNEAQ (reference sequence). The CDR3 sequence is 14 residues long. CDR3: CASSVAGVYNEQFF. CDR3 DNA sequence: TGTGCCAGCAGCGTAGCCGGCGTCTACAATGAGCAGTTCTTC.

This clonotype was detected ten times or more. This chain connects TRBV12-3 or TRBV12-4 to TRBJ2-7; D not certain. The CDR3 sequence is 14 residues long. The V end lost 0 bases, the J end lost 5 bases, and 11 bases lay between the germline ends. CDR3 in amino acids: CASSLAGGANEQYF. CDR3 nucleotide sequence: TGTGCCAGCAGTTTAGCGGGCGGCGCGAACGAGCAGTACTTC.

There are a few counts of this clonotype. This chain connects TRBV27 to TRBJ1-5; a weak D match, TRBD1 (6 bases). The CDR3 spans 24 residues. Germline V gives CDR1 MNHEY, CDR2 SMNVEV (reference sequence). The germline V and J ends were trimmed by 1 base and 6 bases, with 40 bases remaining between them. The CDR3 spells CASSLYRGGSTGKAGLRFPQPQHF. The CDR3 DNA is TGTGCCAGCAGTTTATATCGTGGGGGGTCTACAGGGAAAGCGGGGCTGAGATTCCCTCAGCCCCAGCATTTT.

At least ten counts were recorded for this clonotype. The gene calls are TRBV3-1 and TRBJ2-5; D is unclear. The germline gives CDR1 LGHDT, CDR2 YNNKEL (reference sequence). The ends were cut back, 0 bases at V and 1 base at J, with 9 bases in the middle. The CDR3 covers 15 residues. CDR3 in DNA: TGTGCCAGCAGCCAAGATCGCGATCTCCAAGAGACCCAGTACTTC. This codes for CASSQDRDLQETQYF.

Many counts were recorded for this clonotype. The chain has TRBV28 and TRBJ1-5; D call uncertain. Trimming pared 4 bases from V and 4 bases from J, leaving 5 bases between. From germline, CDR1 is MDHEN and CDR2 SYDVKM. The CDR3 contains 12 residues. CDR3 in amino acids: CASSSLNQPQHF. CDR3 sequence (DNA): TGTGCCAGCAGTTCCCTTAATCAGCCCCAGCATTTT.

This clonotype was picked up many times. V and J are TRBV6-4 and TRBJ1-6; 7 bases align to TRBD1. Germline lookup yields CDR1 MRHNA and CDR2 SNTAGT. The junction had 2 bases not matched to a gene; V was cut back by 4 bases and J by 5 bases. The CDR3 is 14 amino acids. The CDR3 spells CASSAGQHNSPLHF. The CDR3 DNA follows: TGTGCCAGCAGTGCGGGACAGCATAATTCACCCCTCCACTTT.

Ten or more counts support this clonotype. V and J are TRBV29-1 and TRBJ2-7, with a weak D call TRBD2 (6 bases). This CDR3 is 13 amino acids long. V lost 5 bases, J lost 2 bases, and 13 bases lay in between. Germline values: CDR1 SQVTM, CDR2 ANQGSEA. CDR3 DNA sequence: TGCAGCGTTAATAGCGGTGTACCCTACGAGCAGTACTTC. It is translated as CSVNSGVPYEQYF.

This clonotype has a count of ten or more. The chain recombines TRBV12-3 or TRBV12-4 with TRBJ2-5; TRBD2 matches 8 bases. V was clipped by 2 bases and J by 6 bases; unmatched bases: 5. The CDR3 runs to 14 residues. The CDR3 region has the DNA TGTGCCAGCAGTTTAAGCGGGAGCCGAAAGACCCAGTACTTC. Translating gives CASSLSGSRKTQYF.

The chain couples TRBV10-3 to TRBJ2-3, with D uncertain. Germline loops: CDR1 ENHRY, CDR2 SYGVKD. The V gene lost 4 bases and the J gene lost 3 bases, with 5 bases spanning the gap. The CDR3 loop spans 12 amino acids. The CDR3 DNA reads TGTGCCATCAGTGTGAGGACAGATACGCAGTATTTT. Protein: CAISVRTDTQYF.

The rearrangement links TRBV4-2 to TRBJ2-7; D uncertain. The CDR3 is made up of 14 amino acids. V lost 1 base to trimming and J lost 5 bases, with 12 bases between them. CDR1 is LGHNA, CDR2 YNFKEQ, per germline. The CDR3 region has the DNA TGTGCCAGCAGCCAAGGGGGATCAGCCGACGAGCAGTACTTC. This codes for CASSQGGSADEQYF.

V usage is TRBV11-3 and J usage is TRBJ2-2; 8 nucleotides agree with TRBD1. This CDR3 is 17 amino acids long. V shed 1 base, J shed 5 bases, and the junction held 9 bases outside the gene matches. Germline CDR1 reads SGHNT; CDR2 reads YENEEA. The CDR3 loop reads CASSLGGWTGYTGELFF. DNA for the CDR3: TGTGCCAGCAGCTTAGGAGGTTGGACAGGGTATACCGGGGAGCTGTTTTTT.

The rearrangement links TRBV28 to TRBJ2-2; weak D call: TRBD2 (6 bases). Germline values: CDR1 MDHEN, CDR2 SYDVKM. V lost 8 bases and J lost 5, with 12 bases in between. CDR3 length: 13 amino acids. The CDR3 protein is CASLGTPTGELFF. The CDR3 coding sequence is TGTGCCAGCCTCGGGACTCCGACCGGGGAGCTGTTTTTT.

This clonotype was seen repeatedly, ten times or more. The J gene is TRBJ2-2, the V gene TRBV14; 7 bases are shared with TRBD2. The CDR3 covers 16 residues. Germline trimming cut 3 bases from V and 1 base from J; bases unmatched to any gene: 5. CDR1 SGHDN and CDR2 FVKESK come from the germline V gene. The CDR3 DNA is TGTGCCAGCAGCCACGGAGCTAGCGGGAACACCGGGGAGCTGTTTTTT. Translating it yields CASSHGASGNTGELFF.

In this sample, this clonotype turned up many times. V gene TRBV7-8 combines with J gene TRBJ1-5; 11 nucleotides align to TRBD1. Trimming took 2 bases from V and 3 from J; bases not matched to a gene: 9. Germline CDR1 is SGHVS and CDR2 is FQNEAQ. The CDR3 is made up of 18 amino acids. In DNA, the CDR3 is TGTGCCAGCAGCTTACTATTAGGGGACAGGGGGATCAATCAGCCCCAGCATTTT. Translated: CASSLLLGDRGINQPQHF.

In regard to this clonotype: With a much larger clone just one base away, this may be a read error. The chain joins TRBV7-3 to TRBJ1-2; TRBD1 matches 7 bases. Germline V gene sequence: CDR1 SGHTA, CDR2 FQGTGA. The CDR3 runs 15 residues. CDR3 sequence: CAISLTGQANYGYTF. The CDR3 DNA reads TGTGCCATCAGCCTAACCGGACAGGCGAACTATGGCTACACCTTC.

In this sample, this clonotype turned up many times. The chain couples TRBV4-3 to TRBJ2-1, with D tentatively TRBD1 (5 bases). Germline V gene data show CDR1 as LGHNA and CDR2 as YSLEER. The CDR3 sequence is 12 residues long. Trimming cost V 0 bases and J 12 bases, with 9 bases left between them. In DNA, the CDR3 is TGCGCCAGCAGCCAAGATAGGGGTGGGCAGTTCTTC. This encodes CASSQDRGGQFF.

The rearrangement uses TRBV6-2 or TRBV6-3 and TRBJ2-7; TRBD1 aligns across 9 bases. V lost 5 bases to trimming and J lost 2 bases; unmatched junction nucleotides: 7. This CDR3 is 15 amino acids long. CDR1 is MNHEY, CDR2 SVGEGT, per germline. In DNA form, the CDR3 reads TGTGCCAGCAGTCGTACAGGGGGCGCCACCTACGAGCAGTACTTC. Translation: CASSRTGGATYEQYF.

This clonotype was counted many times. The chain combines TRBV7-9 with TRBJ1-6; no reliable D call. Germline CDR1 SEHNR, CDR2 FQNEAQ (reference sequence). Trimming cost V 4 bases and J 7 bases, with 5 bases left between them. The length of the CDR3 is 12 residues. The CDR3 region has the DNA TGTGCCAGCAGCTGGGTGAATTCACCCCTCCACTTT. This codes for CASSWVNSPLHF.

This clonotype occurred many times. The V and J genes are TRBV5-1 and TRBJ2-7; D ambiguous. Germline V gives CDR1 SGHRS, CDR2 YFSETQ. The CDR3 loop spans 13 amino acids. V lost 1 base to trimming and J lost 3 bases, with 8 bases between them. The CDR3 nucleotides read TGCGCCAGCAGCTTGTCACACCTCTACGAGCAGTACTTC. Residues: CASSLSHLYEQYF.

A note on this clonotype: A read error may explain this, as a much larger clone is one base away. The CDR3 does not end in the conserved phenylalanine or tryptophan, so this is likely a read error. V is TRBV11-2 and J is TRBJ1-2; D remains ambiguous. This CDR3 has 12 residues. Germline-derived CDR1 and CDR2 are SGHAT and FQNNGV. V dropped 0 bases and J dropped 4 bases, with 3 bases sitting between them. DNA of the CDR3: TGTGCCAGCAGCTTAGACCGCTATGGCTACACCTCC. Its protein product is CASSLDRYGYTS.

This clonotype came up many times. The CDR3 DNA sequence: TGTGCCAGCAGAATGTTCCTTTTGAGCACTGAAGCTTTCTTT. Translating gives CASRMFLLSTEAFF. This rearrangement joins TRBV27 to TRBJ1-1; no clear D. The CDR3 extends over 14 amino acids. Germline CDR1 reads MNHEY; CDR2 reads SMNVEV (reference sequence). V lost 6 bases to trimming and J lost 4 bases, with 15 bases between them.